One TCR beta chain is described in this entry. What it binds is unknown. Assay: immunoSEQ multiplex PCR; the TCRdb copy retains only in-frame clones and omits some. Among around 120,000 clones listed, over 75% were seen once. CDR3 length: 15 amino acids. V was pared by 4 bases and J by 2 bases, with 4 bases of the junction left unmatched. The germline V gene has CDR1 LGHNT and CDR2 FRNRAP. The data were taken from a study of OX40 agonist ivuxolimab in advanced cancers. Study-wide findings and caveats: Partial responders at 0.1-3.0 mg/kg had among the lowest clonal expansion. More expanded clones were seen, on average, in CD8+ T cells than in CD4+. Within 6 weeks, CD4+ and CD8+ blood T cells expanded clonally at 0.1 to 3.0 mg/kg.

This TCR came from an adult with an advanced solid tumor such as melanoma, head and neck, liver or kidney cancer. The input for sequencing was CD4+ or CD8+ T cells sorted from blood, taken in a trial of the OX40 agonist ivuxolimab. V is TRBV12-5 and J is TRBJ2-3; TRBD2 agrees at 9 bases. CDR3 protein: CASGSGTSPTDTQYF. In nucleotides, the CDR3 is TGTGCTAGTGGTTCCGGGACTAGCCCCACAGATACGCAGTATTTT.